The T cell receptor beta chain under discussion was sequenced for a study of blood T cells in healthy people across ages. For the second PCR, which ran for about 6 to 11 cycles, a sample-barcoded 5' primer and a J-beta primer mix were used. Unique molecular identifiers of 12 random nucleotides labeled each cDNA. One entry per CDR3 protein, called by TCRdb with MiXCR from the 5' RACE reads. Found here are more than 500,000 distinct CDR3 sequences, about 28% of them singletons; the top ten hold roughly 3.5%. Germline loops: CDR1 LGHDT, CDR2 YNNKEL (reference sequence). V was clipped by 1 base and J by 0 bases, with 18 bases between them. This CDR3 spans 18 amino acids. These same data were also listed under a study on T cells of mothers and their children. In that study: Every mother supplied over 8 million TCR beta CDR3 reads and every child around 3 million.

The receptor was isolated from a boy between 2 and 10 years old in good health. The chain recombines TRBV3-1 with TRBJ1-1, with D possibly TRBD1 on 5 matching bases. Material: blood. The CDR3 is CASSQVRLLGELNTEAFF. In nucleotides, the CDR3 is TGTGCCAGCAGCCAAGTGAGGCTTTTGGGGGAGCTGAACACTGAAGCTTTCTTT.